This T cell receptor beta chain was observed in a study of Ad26.COV2.S vaccination and SARS-CoV-2 variants. Study-level information: Intramuscular Ad26.COV2.S at 5x10^10 or 1x10^11 viral particles. Study results and limitations: Quantification of TCR breadth and depth may have yielded underestimates of total T cell responses.

A remark on this clone: The target antigen is unknown.

Assay: immunoSEQ multiplex PCR; the TCRdb copy retains only in-frame clones and omits some. Of some 270,000 clones listed, approximately 88% are singletons. Germline V gene sequence: CDR1 MNHNY, CDR2 SVGAGI (reference sequence). V lost 2 bases and J lost 0, with 8 bases in between. This CDR3 has 15 residues. Treatment given: roughly 18 received Ad26.COV2.S at low or high dose, single or two shots; about 5 received placebo; per-sample allocation not given. Following the first vaccine or placebo injection, samples were taken on day 63. An adult of 18-55 years in Boston served as donor. Wuhan-strain spike was delivered by a replication-incompetent Ad26 vector.

The sequencing used peripheral blood, collected in a trial of Ad26.COV2.S vaccine versus placebo. The receptor comes from a person aged 18 to 65 who received the Ad26.COV2.S COVID-19 vaccine or a placebo. The chain uses TRBV6-6 and TRBJ2-1; D is undetermined. CDR3 region: CASSYPGYSYNEQFF. Here the CDR3 DNA reads TGTGCCAGCAGTTACCCAGGATACTCCTACAATGAGCAGTTCTTC.